The clone carrying this TCR beta chain was seen more than once but under ten times. The sample originates from a study of blood T cell repertoires in COVID-19. Background on the study: In each case, the material was cDNA or gDNA derived from T cells, B-cell-depleted T cells, or PBMCs.

In the study's own analysis: Amplification from reference gene primers served as the basis for estimated nucleated cell counts. Sequencing was performed with immunoSEQ multiplex PCR; in TCRdb, only in-frame clones are kept and a portion is missing. For V, J and clone size, that table is used; D and trimming come from the DNA. Here the sample spans 80,000 to 95,000 clones, about 85% being singletons. The clonotype comes from a human donor in a cohort sampled during active COVID-19. Sequencing used peripheral blood.

CDR3 DNA sequence: TGTGCCAGCAGCCGATTGGACAGGAACACTGAAGCTTTCTTT. Residues: CASSRLDRNTEAFF. The chain links TRBV9 to TRBJ1-1, with a tentative D call TRBD1 (6 bases). Looked up from germline, CDR1 is SGDLS and CDR2 is YYNGEE. The V gene lost 4 bases and the J gene lost 1 base, with 11 bases spanning the gap. The CDR3 totals 14 residues.